Listed below are T cell receptor beta chains from one sample, sequenced in a study of glioma-infiltrating T cells after dendritic cell vaccination. Profiling relied on immunoSEQ multiplex PCR, and the TCRdb table lists in-frame clones only, not all of them. This table has roughly 100,000 clones, 90% appearing once. The sample here was blood, taken after dendritic cell vaccination. These receptors all come from a human donor with glioblastoma. Both conserved end residues are part of each CDR3. The order of the fields is V gene, J gene, clone size, D gene, CDR3 protein, CDR3 DNA. A D gene is named only where the DNA matches it firmly. Some rows have no size entry. The others give once, few or many, or a class for an expanded clone.

v_call: TRBV20-1
j_call: TRBJ1-2
clone_size: once
d_call: NA
cdr3_aa: CSASENYGYTF
cdr3_nt: TGCAGTGCTAGCGAGAACTATGGCTACACCTTC

v_call: TRBV6-5
j_call: TRBJ2-3
clone_size: NA
d_call: NA
cdr3_aa: CASSETRSTDTQYF
cdr3_nt: TGTGCCAGCAGCGAAACTAGATCCACAGATACGCAGTATTTT

v_call: TRBV7-6
j_call: TRBJ1-6
clone_size: NA
d_call: NA
cdr3_aa: CASSLVGAPQALHF
cdr3_nt: TGTGCCAGCAGCTTAGTGGGGGCCCCTCAGGCCCTCCACTTT

v_call: TRBV5-1
j_call: TRBJ2-7
clone_size: NA
d_call: NA
cdr3_aa: CASSLSSPTGSYEQYF
cdr3_nt: TGCGCCAGCAGCTTAAGTTCCCCCACAGGTTCCTACGAGCAGTACTTC

v_call: TRBV6-1
j_call: TRBJ2-2
clone_size: NA
d_call: TRBD1
cdr3_aa: CASSDEGASTGELFF
cdr3_nt: TGTGCCAGCAGTGATGAGGGGGCGAGCACCGGGGAGCTGTTTTTT

v_call: TRBV13
j_call: TRBJ2-7
clone_size: few
d_call: TRBD2
cdr3_aa: CASSSSGSRNEQYF
cdr3_nt: TGTGCCAGCAGCTCTAGCGGGAGTCGGAACGAGCAGTACTTC

v_call: TRBV19
j_call: TRBJ2-1
clone_size: NA
d_call: NA
cdr3_aa: CASSIRRGEQFF
cdr3_nt: TGTGCCAGTAGTATCCGGAGAGGTGAGCAGTTCTTC

v_call: TRBV15
j_call: TRBJ2-5
clone_size: NA
d_call: TRBD2
cdr3_aa: CATSGPGLEETQYF
cdr3_nt: TGTGCCACCAGCGGTCCGGGACTAGAGGAGACCCAGTACTTC

v_call: TRBV9
j_call: TRBJ1-4
clone_size: NA
d_call: TRBD1
cdr3_aa: CASSLSTGLFEKLFF
cdr3_nt: TGTGCCAGCAGCTTATCGACAGGGCTATTTGAAAAACTGTTTTTT

v_call: TRBV11-3
j_call: TRBJ2-7
clone_size: NA
d_call: NA
cdr3_aa: CASRLMDLTYEQYF
cdr3_nt: TGTGCCAGCAGATTGATGGACTTGACCTACGAGCAGTACTTC

v_call: TRBV5-1
j_call: TRBJ2-2
clone_size: once
d_call: TRBD1
cdr3_aa: CASSWTQGATGELFF
cdr3_nt: TGCGCCAGCAGCTGGACACAGGGGGCGACCGGGGAGCTGTTTTTT

v_call: TRBV9
j_call: TRBJ1-2
clone_size: once
d_call: TRBD1
cdr3_aa: CASSVEDRDGYTF
cdr3_nt: TGTGCCAGCAGCGTAGAAGACAGGGATGGCTACACCTTC

v_call: TRBV7-6
j_call: TRBJ2-1
clone_size: NA
d_call: TRBD1
cdr3_aa: CASSPRDRGRENEQFF
cdr3_nt: TGTGCCAGCAGCCCTCGGGACAGGGGGCGGGAGAATGAGCAGTTCTTC

v_call: TRBV21-1
j_call: TRBJ2-3
clone_size: NA
d_call: NA
cdr3_aa: CASPTSGGCADTQYF
cdr3_nt: TGTGCCAGCCCAACTAGCGGGGGCTGCGCAGATACGCAGTATTTT